This paragraph reports one TCR beta chain. This clone's antigen is unknown. The sequencer was an Illumina HiSeq 2000. 5'RACE template switching, by which a universal primer site and unique molecular identifiers were added, was used to make TCR beta cDNA libraries. cDNA synthesis was primed from the TCR beta constant segment and was followed by two successive PCR amplification steps. Per the source publication's procedure: MIGEC was used to demultiplex reads and group reads by UMI, and MiTCR was used to assemble and quantify clonotypes. To remove erroneous sequences, TCR cDNA sequences were retained only when supported by two or more reads. The tcR package was used for downstream repertoire analysis, with clonotypes matched between fractions based on CDR3 nucleotide sequence plus V segment. VDJmatch was used to annotate antigen specificity against VDJdb, with one amino acid substitution in CDR3 permitted. TCRdb reprocessed the reads; each CDR3 protein sequence makes one entry, and DNA is unavailable. The V and J calls were not made by the authors but by TCRdb's processing. This sample's records show roughly 20,000 distinct CDR3 sequences. Around three fifths of the sample comes from the top ten.

As encoded in the germline V gene, CDR1 is SGHTA while CDR2 is FQGNSA. Including cysteine and phenylalanine, the CDR3 has 17 amino acids. The nucleotide record is missing. The data are from a study of T cells expressing NK-cell markers (dated by TCRdb to 2018 to 2020). A note on the overall study: Three sorted T-cell subsets (CD3+CD56+NKG2C+, CD3+CD56+NKG2C- and CD3+CD56-NKG2C+) from roughly 8 donors had their TCR beta-chain repertoires profiled. Of the eight sequenced donors, seven were found to be HCMV-seropositive and one was found to be HCMV-seronegative. The study sequenced eight donors, all healthy volunteers chosen at random: three men and five women. Sequencing of the libraries produced 2 x 150 bp reads on Illumina HiSeq 2000/2500, MiSeq or NextSeq.

On the study overall, not on this receptor specifically: Whether the expanded NKG2C-expressing T cell clones were specific for HCMV antigens remained unclear. For six donors, the dominant CD3+CD56+NKG2C+ clonotypes were among the top 10 CD8+ clonotypes and accounted for about 1.0-7.5% of CD8+ T cells. Those dominant clonotypes were again the most abundant among CD3+CD56-NKG2C+ cells in a handful of donors, at about 25-60.1%.

To determine HCMV serostatus, a commercial ELISA kit was used to detect HCMV-specific IgG in serum. Ficoll density gradient centrifugation was used to isolate peripheral blood mononuclear cells from blood. The specimen was blood T cells: a sorted CD56 or NKG2C T cell subset, CD4+ or CD8+ T cells, or bulk PBMC T cells (not recorded which). The chain joins TRBV7-2 to TRBJ2-3; the TCRdb call, TRBD1, lacks DNA for checking. The TCR sequence derives from a man aged 18-75 years in good health. The CDR3 is CASSPGTGRVSTDTQYF.